This T cell receptor beta chain was profiled in a study of technical replicates of blood from a handful of donors (dated by TCRdb to 2016 to 2017). At the junction V is shortened by 1 base and J by 0 bases, with 10 bases in between. For CDR1 and CDR2, the germline V gene lists SGHTA and FQGNSA. Taken from cysteine to phenylalanine, the CDR3 has 15 residues. Only the CDR3 region is kept as DNA, spanning 45 bases read in frame from base 1. With respect to this clone: It lacks a known antigen. Base quality data are lacking; no much larger clone is found one base away.

The protocol used for the library was the immunoSEQ multiplex PCR assay. TCRdb provides this immuneACCESS table in a form limited to in-frame rearrangements. Some clones are lacking; in checked studies, under half of them reflect an unresolved V gene, and why the rest are absent is not known. A total of around 80,000 clones appear in this sample, approximately 89% of them only once. Of the sample, roughly 0.41% falls within the top ten clones. The specimen was T cells isolated from PBMCs. The TCR comes from a human donor in good health. The chain was built from TRBV7-2 and TRBJ2-7, with the D gene too uncertain to name. The CDR3 has the sequence CASSLGVTSSYEQYF. The sequence in DNA is TGTGCCAGCAGCTTAGGGGTGACAAGCTCCTACGAGCAGTACTTC.